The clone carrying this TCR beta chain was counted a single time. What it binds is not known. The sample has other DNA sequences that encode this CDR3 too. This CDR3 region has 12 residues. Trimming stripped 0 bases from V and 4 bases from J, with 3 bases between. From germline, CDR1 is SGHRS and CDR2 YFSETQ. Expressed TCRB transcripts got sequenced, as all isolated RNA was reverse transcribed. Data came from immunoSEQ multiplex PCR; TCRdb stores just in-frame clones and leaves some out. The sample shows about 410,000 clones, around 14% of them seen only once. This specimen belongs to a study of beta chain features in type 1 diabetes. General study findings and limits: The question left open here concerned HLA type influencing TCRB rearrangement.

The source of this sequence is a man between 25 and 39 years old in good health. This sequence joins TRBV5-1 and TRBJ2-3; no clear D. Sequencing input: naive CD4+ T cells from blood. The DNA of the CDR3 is TGCGCCAGCAGCTTGGTTTCAGATACGCAGTATTTT. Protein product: CASSLVSDTQYF.